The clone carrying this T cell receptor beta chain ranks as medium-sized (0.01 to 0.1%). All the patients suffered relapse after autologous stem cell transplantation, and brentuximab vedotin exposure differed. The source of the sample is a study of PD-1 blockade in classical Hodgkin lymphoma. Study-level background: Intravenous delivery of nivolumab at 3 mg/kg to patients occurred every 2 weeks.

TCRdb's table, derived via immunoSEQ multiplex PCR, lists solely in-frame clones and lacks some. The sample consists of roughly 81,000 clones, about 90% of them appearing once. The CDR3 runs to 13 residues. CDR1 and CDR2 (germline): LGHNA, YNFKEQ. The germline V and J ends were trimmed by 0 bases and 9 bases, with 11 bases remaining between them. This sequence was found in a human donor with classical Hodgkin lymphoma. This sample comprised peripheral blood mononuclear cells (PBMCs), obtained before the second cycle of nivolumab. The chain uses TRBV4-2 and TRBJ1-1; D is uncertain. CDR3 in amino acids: CASSQDRTEKAFF. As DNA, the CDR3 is TGTGCCAGCAGCCAAGATCGGACGGAGAAAGCTTTCTTT.